This T cell receptor (beta chain) originates from a study of blood T cell repertoires in COVID-19. Study context: Sources were T cells, B-cell-depleted T cells, or PBMCs; the material itself was cDNA or gDNA.

Per germline, CDR1 MRHNA and CDR2 SNTAGT. There are 13 residues in the CDR3. Trimming removed 3 bases from V and 5 bases from J, with 5 bases in between. Sequencing used immunoSEQ multiplex PCR; TCRdb keeps in-frame clones, though not all of them. The sample includes just over 300,000 clones, 80% to 90% seen only once; the top ten take around 2.2%. The specimen sequenced was PBMCs or T cells enriched from blood (not recorded which). This TCR derives from a man aged 25 to 40 who had recovered from COVID-19. The chain joins TRBV6-4 to TRBJ1-6; D gene unclear. The CDR3: CASSEADNSPLHF. The CDR3 DNA reads as TGTGCCAGCAGTGAGGCCGATAATTCACCCCTCCACTTT.